Each of the 31 T cell receptor beta chains below was sequenced from the same sample in a study of graft-versus-host responses after intestinal transplantation. Their cognate antigens are unknown. Only in-frame clones appear in the TCRdb table, and some are missing; sequencing was by immunoSEQ multiplex PCR. The profile shows about 47,000 clones, approximately 96% of them singletons. The sample was unstimulated CD8+ T cells sorted from spleen or lymph node cells, taken before transplant. These receptors were collected from a human donor who was the organ donor for an intestinal transplant.

The chain recombines TRBV27 with TRBJ1-1; D is unresolved. V was shortened by 1 base and J by 5 bases, with 8 bases between the two germline ends. The germline gives CDR1 MNHEY, CDR2 SMNVEV (reference sequence). The CDR3 totals 13 residues. The CDR3 sequence is CASSLFIGTEAFF. The CDR3 DNA sequence: TGTGCCAGCAGTTTATTTATAGGAACTGAAGCTTTCTTT.

The chain combines TRBV28 with TRBJ1-3, with TRBD1 as a possible D gene (6 bases). The CDR3 length is 14 residues. The V gene lost 9 bases and the J gene lost 0 bases, with 12 bases spanning the gap. CDR1 and CDR2 from the germline V gene are MDHEN and SYDVKM. The DNA of the CDR3 is TGTGCCAGGCTGGACAGCTACTCTGGAAACACCATATATTTT. Amino acids: CARLDSYSGNTIYF. Full variable domain (missing parts from reference TRBV28 and TRBJ1-3): DVKVTQSSRYLVKRTGEKVFLECVQDMDHENMFWYRQDPGLGLRLIYFSYDVKMKEKGDIPEGYSVSREKKERFSLILESASTNQTSMYLCARLDSYSGNTIYFGEGSWLTVV.

V and J are TRBV11-2 and TRBJ2-2; TRBD2 matches 8 bases. The germline V gene encodes CDR1 SGHAT and CDR2 FQNNGV. This CDR3 comprises 18 residues. V lost 5 bases and J lost 4; bases outside the gene matches: 15. CDR3 residues: CASSPPLGGGPRTGELFF. The CDR3 nucleotides are TGTGCCAGCAGCCCGCCCCTCGGGGGGGGCCCGCGCACCGGGGAGCTGTTTTTT.

The chain is built from TRBV1 and TRBJ2-6; TRBD2 reflects the table's D call only, with no check against the DNA. TRBV1 is noted as a pseudogene. The CDR3 has 18 amino acids. The CDR3 is CTSRRIRLCQSRANVLTF. The CDR3 DNA is TGCACCAGCAGGCGAATCCGTTTGTGCCAAAGTCGGGCCAACGTCCTGACTTTC.

The gene calls are TRBV25-1 and TRBJ1-2, with 10 bases matching TRBD1. Losses at the gene ends were 2 bases for V and 5 bases for J; bases not matched to a gene: 14. Germline CDR1 reads MGHDK; CDR2 reads SYGVNS. The CDR3 contains 18 residues. Written as DNA, the CDR3 is TGTGCCAGCAGTGAAGAATCGGGACAGGGGCCCCGTCCTTATGGCTACACCTTC. Amino acid sequence: CASSEESGQGPRPYGYTF.

The rearrangement uses TRBV19 and TRBJ1-5; D may be TRBD1 (5 bases). The CDR3 runs 15 residues. Trimming took 7 bases from V and 4 from J, leaving 17 bases between them. From germline, CDR1 is LNHDA and CDR2 SQIVND (reference sequence). CDR3 protein: CASTTNEGLNQPQHF. The CDR3 nucleotides are TGTGCCAGTACCACAAATGAGGGGTTGAATCAGCCCCAGCATTTT.

This chain uses TRBV11-2 with TRBJ2-7, with D possibly being TRBD1 or TRBD2 (6 bases each). V shed 0 bases and J shed 1 base, with 16 bases lying between them. Looked up from germline, CDR1 is SGHAT and CDR2 is FQNNGV. The CDR3 has 17 residues. This CDR3 is CASSLDRYGGYSYEQYF. Here the CDR3 DNA reads TGTGCCAGCAGCTTAGACCGTTACGGGGGCTATTCCTACGAGCAGTACTTC. Using reference TRBV11-2 and TRBJ2-7 for the parts outside the CDR3, the full variable domain is EAGVAQSPRYKIIEKRQSVAFWCNPISGHATLYWYQQILGQGPKLLIQFQNNGVVDDSQLPKDRFSAERLKGVDSTLKIQPAKLEDSAVYLCASSLDRYGGYSYEQYFGPGTRLTVT.

CDR3 DNA sequence: TGTGCCAGCAGCTTGATTTCCGGCCGAGGGAACACTGAAGCTTTCTTT. Amino acids: CASSLISGRGNTEAFF. The chain carries TRBV7-9 and TRBJ1-1; D unresolved. Trimming pared 3 bases from V and 1 base from J, leaving 15 bases between. Germline CDR1 reads SEHNR; CDR2 reads FQNEAQ (reference sequence). The CDR3 contains 16 residues. Looking up the rest from reference TRBV7-9 and TRBJ1-1 gives the full variable domain: DTGVSQNPRHKITKRGQNVTFRCDPISEHNRLYWYRQTLGQGPEFLTYFQNEAQLEKSRLLSDRFSAERPKGSFSTLEIQRTEQGDSAMYLCASSLISGRGNTEAFFGQGTRLTVV.

For the CDR3, the DNA is TGTGCCTGGAGTACGACGGGATACGAGCAGTACTTC. Residues: CAWSTTGYEQYF. The chain carries TRBV30 and TRBJ2-7, with a possible D match to TRBD2 (5 bases). The germline V gene has CDR1 GTSNPN and CDR2 SVGIG (reference sequence). Trimming left V 2 bases short and J 4 bases short, with 9 bases between. This CDR3 has 12 residues.

J is TRBJ2-7 and V is TRBV13, with 9 bases identical to TRBD1. CDR3 length equals 13 residues. CDR1 and CDR2 from the germline V gene are PRHDT and FYEKMQ (reference sequence). Unmatched junction bases numbered 5, after V lost 5 bases and J lost 6 bases. CDR3 sequence reads: CASSRTGAGEQYF. The DNA of the CDR3 is TGTGCCAGCAGCCGGACAGGGGCAGGCGAGCAGTACTTC.

The chain carries TRBV7-6 and TRBJ2-1; D may be TRBD2 (6 bases). The CDR3 totals 15 residues. Per germline, CDR1 SGHVS and CDR2 FNYEAQ. V was cut by 2 bases and J by 4 bases, with 12 bases left in between. CDR3 in DNA: TGTGCCAGCAGCTTAATGTGGGGGGATTACAATGAGCAGTTCTTC. Protein product: CASSLMWGDYNEQFF.

This chain joins TRBV6-1 and TRBJ1-2, with no clear D. Per the germline V gene, CDR1 is MNHNS and CDR2 is SASEGT. Trimming took 5 bases from V and 4 from J, leaving 11 bases between them. The CDR3 spans 13 residues. CDR3 sequence reads: CASSPREAYGYTF. The CDR3 bases are TGTGCCAGCAGTCCCCGGGAGGCCTATGGCTACACCTTC.

The count of this clone is one. The chain couples TRBV19 to TRBJ1-3, with D uncertain. Trimming pared 3 bases from V and 2 bases from J, leaving 17 bases between. Germline V gene sequence: CDR1 LNHDA, CDR2 SQIVND (reference sequence). This CDR3 spans 17 amino acids. In DNA form, the CDR3 reads TGTGCCAGTAGTATCGCTGGGATGGTTCAAACTGGAAACACCATATATTTT. Translating gives CASSIAGMVQTGNTIYF.

J is TRBJ2-2 and V is TRBV9; D is ambiguous. There are 17 residues in the CDR3. The V gene lost 0 bases and the J gene lost 0 bases, with 12 bases spanning the gap. Germline V CDR1 and CDR2: SGDLS, YYNGEE. CDR3 DNA: TGTGCCAGCAGCGTAGAGGCTTCGACCCCGAACACCGGGGAGCTGTTTTTT. As protein: CASSVEASTPNTGELFF.

The chain links TRBV2 to TRBJ2-3; 9 positions agree with TRBD2. The ends lost 4 bases at V and 4 bases at J; junction bases unmatched: 18. The CDR3 is 19 residues long. Germline V gives CDR1 SNHLY, CDR2 FYNNEI. DNA for the CDR3: TGTGCCAGCAGTGTGACGCCTAGCGGGGTGCCCGGATATTCAGATACGCAGTATTTT. This encodes CASSVTPSGVPGYSDTQYF.

This clone was picked up one time. This rearrangement joins TRBV19 to TRBJ1-2, with D possibly TRBD1 on 6 matching bases. Germline assignment: CDR1 LNHDA and CDR2 SQIVND (reference sequence). This CDR3 region has 17 residues. V was trimmed by 2 bases and J by 6 bases, leaving 22 bases between them. For the CDR3, the DNA is TGTGCCAGTAGTATAACAGGTAGACAGGCCAAGGAGGATGGCTACACCTTC. This sequence encodes CASSITGRQAKEDGYTF.

V gene TRBV2 combines with J gene TRBJ2-7; the D gene is possibly TRBD2 (6 bases). The CDR3 loop spans 14 amino acids. CDR1 is SNHLY and CDR2 is FYNNEI in the germline V gene. Between the trimmed V and J ends, which lost 5 bases and 0 bases, there was a span of 11 bases. CDR3 loop: CASSPGLRSYEQYF. CDR3 in DNA: TGTGCCAGCAGTCCGGGACTCCGCTCCTACGAGCAGTACTTC.

The rearrangement links TRBV18 to TRBJ2-7; weak D call: TRBD2 (6 bases). The CDR3 covers 14 residues. V was shortened by 6 bases and J by 1 base, with 13 bases between the two germline ends. The germline V gene has CDR1 KGHSH and CDR2 LQKENI. DNA of the CDR3: TGTGCCAGCTCCCCCGATGGGGGGTCCTACGAGCAGTACTTC. This encodes CASSPDGGSYEQYF.

CDR3 nucleotides: TGTGCCAGCAGCCTGCGACAGGGGTTGAGAGGACCCACAGATACGCAGTATTTT. Its protein is CASSLRQGLRGPTDTQYF. J is TRBJ2-3 and V is TRBV28; TRBD1 matches 8 bases. V lost 6 bases, J lost 2 bases, and 16 bases stayed unmatched. The CDR3 has 18 residues. Germline values: CDR1 MDHEN, CDR2 SYDVKM.

The gene calls are TRBV28 and TRBJ1-1, with 10 positions matching TRBD1. From germline, CDR1 is MDHEN and CDR2 SYDVKM. This CDR3 region has 16 residues. J lost 0 bases, V lost 6 bases, and 7 bases had no gene match. The CDR3 region has the DNA TGTGCCAGCAGCCCGACAGGGGGCAAGATGAACACTGAAGCTTTCTTT. This gives the protein CASSPTGGKMNTEAFF. The full variable domain, in which reference TRBV28 and TRBJ1-1 provide the parts outside the CDR3, is DVKVTQSSRYLVKRTGEKVFLECVQDMDHENMFWYRQDPGLGLRLIYFSYDVKMKEKGDIPEGYSVSREKKERFSLILESASTNQTSMYLCASSPTGGKMNTEAFFGQGTRLTVV.

J is TRBJ2-1 and V is TRBV4-1; 15 nucleotides line up with TRBD2. This CDR3 region has 19 residues. Germline CDR1 reads MGHRA; CDR2 reads YSYEKL. Unmatched junction bases numbered 7, after V lost 2 bases and J lost 2 bases. CDR3 residues: CASSQPPGLAGGPYNEQFF. The CDR3 region has the DNA TGCGCCAGCAGCCAACCCCCCGGACTAGCGGGGGGGCCCTACAATGAGCAGTTCTTC.

The J gene is TRBJ2-2, the V gene TRBV9; maybe TRBD2 (5 bases). The CDR3 totals 13 residues. Germline V lookup: CDR1 SGDLS, CDR2 YYNGEE. V lost 0 bases to trimming and J lost 6 bases, with 6 bases between them. CDR3 in DNA: TGTGCCAGCAGCGTAGACGGGGCCGGGGAGCTGTTTTTT. This sequence encodes CASSVDGAGELFF.

This rearrangement joins TRBV7-6 to TRBJ2-7; TRBD1 aligns across 7 bases. Germline V gene sequence: CDR1 SGHVS, CDR2 FNYEAQ. The CDR3 covers 14 residues. J gave up 6 bases and V 1 base, and 6 bases lay outside the gene matches. The CDR3 is CASSLEVGGSEQYF. The DNA for the CDR3 is TGTGCCAGCAGCTTAGAGGTAGGGGGCTCCGAGCAGTACTTC. Drawing the rest from reference TRBV7-6 and TRBJ2-7, the complete variable domain is GAGVSQSPRYKVTKRGQDVALRCDPISGHVSLYWYRQALGQGPEFLTYFNYEAQQDKSGLPNDRFSAERPEGSISTLTIQRTEQRDSAMYRCASSLEVGGSEQYFGPGTRLTVT.

The chain couples TRBV7-3 to TRBJ2-1, with D hard to call. V lost 2 bases and J lost 4, with 3 bases in between. The CDR3 contains 12 residues. Germline V lookup: CDR1 SGHTA, CDR2 FQGTGA. CDR3 protein: CASSLDYNEQFF. In DNA, the CDR3 is TGTGCCAGCAGCTTAGATTACAATGAGCAGTTCTTC.

The chain carries TRBV7-9 and TRBJ1-1; D perhaps matches TRBD1 (6 bases). V lost 5 bases and J 1 base, leaving 14 bases between the germline ends. The CDR3 is 15 residues long. CDR1 SEHNR and CDR2 FQNEAQ come from the germline V gene (reference sequence). The CDR3, as DNA: TGTGCCAGCAGCCTCAACAGGGAGACGAACACTGAAGCTTTCTTT. Residues: CASSLNRETNTEAFF.

Here the CDR3 reads CASSDIGRNTEAFF. As DNA, the CDR3 is TGTGCCAGCAGTGATATAGGGAGGAACACTGAAGCTTTCTTT. This chain joins TRBV6-1 and TRBJ1-1; D gene unclear. The CDR3 has 14 residues. Looked up from germline, CDR1 is MNHNS and CDR2 is SASEGT. Trimming shortened V by 3 bases and J by 1 base, and 9 bases separated the two germline ends.

V is TRBV29-1 and J is TRBJ2-5; TRBD1 is a possible D gene (5 bases). Trimming pared 4 bases from V and 5 bases from J, leaving 20 bases between. This CDR3 contains 15 residues. The germline V gene has CDR1 SQVTM and CDR2 ANQGSEA. The CDR3 reads CSVVGRTGFTETQYF. The CDR3, as DNA: TGCAGCGTTGTAGGTCGAACAGGATTTACGGAGACCCAGTACTTC.

The chain uses TRBV7-9 and TRBJ2-5, with D unresolved. The germline gives CDR1 SEHNR, CDR2 FQNEAQ (reference sequence). The CDR3 has 10 residues. V lost 5 bases to trimming and J lost 7 bases, with 5 bases between them. CDR3 region: CASSITTQYF. The CDR3 bases are TGTGCCAGCAGCATTACGACCCAGTACTTC. Full variable domain (outside the CDR3, taken from reference TRBV7-9 and TRBJ2-5): DTGVSQNPRHKITKRGQNVTFRCDPISEHNRLYWYRQTLGQGPEFLTYFQNEAQLEKSRLLSDRFSAERPKGSFSTLEIQRTEQGDSAMYLCASSITTQYFGPGTRLLVL.

J is TRBJ2-2 and V is TRBV30; a possible D gene is TRBD1 (6 bases). The CDR3 totals 14 residues. The V end lost 3 bases, the J end lost 6 bases, and 14 bases lay between the germline ends. CDR1 GTSNPN and CDR2 SVGIG come from the germline V gene (reference sequence). In nucleotides, the CDR3 is TGTGCCTGGAGCTTGGCAGGGGTAGCCGGGGAGCTGTTTTTT. Translating gives CAWSLAGVAGELFF.

The chain uses TRBV7-9 and TRBJ1-2, with 8 bases matching TRBD1. V was pared by 5 bases and J by 3 bases, with 11 bases of the junction left unmatched. CDR3 length: 16 residues. The germline gives CDR1 SEHNR, CDR2 FQNEAQ (reference sequence). CDR3 amino acids: CASSLIGQGIHYGYTF. CDR3 bases: TGTGCCAGCAGCCTAATCGGACAGGGTATTCACTATGGCTACACCTTC. Drawing the rest from reference TRBV7-9 and TRBJ1-2, the complete variable domain is DTGVSQNPRHKITKRGQNVTFRCDPISEHNRLYWYRQTLGQGPEFLTYFQNEAQLEKSRLLSDRFSAERPKGSFSTLEIQRTEQGDSAMYLCASSLIGQGIHYGYTFGSGTRLTVV.

The chain links TRBV27 to TRBJ1-2; 7 nucleotides align to TRBD1. V lost 5 bases and J lost 6; bases outside the gene matches: 9. Germline V gene lookup returns CDR1 MNHEY and CDR2 SMNVEV (reference sequence). The CDR3 loop spans 14 amino acids. The CDR3 sequence is CASSRGTAFDGYTF. The DNA for the CDR3 is TGTGCCAGCAGTAGAGGGACAGCGTTTGATGGCTACACCTTC.